The entry that follows covers one T cell receptor (beta chain) sequence. These data originate in a study of blood T cell repertoires in COVID-19. The CDR3 has 15 residues. The V gene's germline CDR1 is LNHDA and CDR2 SQIVND (reference sequence). J was trimmed by 8 bases and V by 5 bases; bases with no gene match: 11. Sequencing used immunoSEQ multiplex PCR; TCRdb keeps in-frame clones, though not all of them. Of fewer than 300,000 clones listed, more than 65% are singletons. The source is a woman between 18 and 30 years old with acute or convalescent COVID-19. Sequencing input: peripheral blood. The rearrangement links TRBV19 to TRBJ1-1; 10 bases align to TRBD1. The CDR3 DNA reads as TGTGCCAGTAGTCTGTGGACAGGGGGGTTTGCGGAAGCTTTCTTT. Its translation is CASSLWTGGFAEAFF.